Shown below are 18 T cell receptor beta chains from a single sample sequenced in a study of naive and memory T cell subsets. Two oligonucleotides, mixed equimolar, formed the beta constant-region primer covering TRBC1 and TRBC2. Four rounds of PCR amplified the ligated cDNA using nested alpha and beta constant-region primers plus SP2. TCRdb fed the UMI-ligation and nested PCR reads into MiXCR, producing one record per CDR3 protein. The data hold around 140,000 distinct CDR3 sequences, with 15% to 20% observed a single time. The study, taken as a whole, reports: Possibly reflecting memory cells re-expressing CD45RA, a few larger clonotypes occurred in naive repertoires, especially CD8.

These receptors lack a known antigen. Material for sequencing was naive CD8+ T cells from blood. The receptor set was obtained from a human donor in good health.

This clonotype has just a few counts. This chain links TRBV21-1 with TRBJ2-1; the table's TRBD2 call for D was not verified on the DNA. TRBV21-1 is a documented pseudogene. The CDR3 extends over 17 amino acids. The CDR3 nucleotides read TGTGCCAGCAGCAGCCACCTCGGGCGGAGAGGTGACAATGAGCAGTTCTTC. Its protein product is CASSSHLGRRGDNEQFF.

The rearrangement links TRBV11-2 to TRBJ2-7, with D perhaps TRBD1 (6 bases). V was trimmed by 1 base and J by 2 bases, leaving 9 bases between them. The CDR3 runs to 14 residues. CDR1 and CDR2 (germline): SGHAT, FQNNGV. The CDR3, as DNA: TGTGCCAGCAGCTTAGCGGCAGGGGCCTACGAGCAGTACTTC. Residues: CASSLAAGAYEQYF.

The genes are TRBV15 and TRBJ1-1; D ambiguous. Between the trimmed V and J ends, which lost 0 bases and 4 bases, there was a span of 9 bases. CDR1 is LNHNV, CDR2 YYDKDF, per germline (reference sequence). The CDR3 sequence is 14 residues long. CDR3 sequence (DNA): TGTGCCACCAGCAGAGATAGCGGCCGCACTGAAGCTTTCTTT. Translation gives CATSRDSGRTEAFF. Together with reference TRBV15 and TRBJ1-1, the CDR3 gives the full variable domain: DAMVIQNPRYQVTQFGKPVTLSCSQTLNHNVMYWYQQKSSQAPKLLFHYYDKDFNNEADTPDNFQSRRPNTSFCFLDIRSPGLGDTAMYLCATSRDSGRTEAFFGQGTRLTVV.

In its sample, this clonotype was seen a few times. This rearrangement joins TRBV27 to TRBJ2-3; 12 bases align to TRBD2. Germline V gives CDR1 MNHEY, CDR2 SMNVEV (reference sequence). This CDR3 spans 16 amino acids. V gave up 3 bases and J gave up 5 bases; unmatched junction bases: 6. CDR3 amino acids: CASSLLAGGPLDTQYF. The CDR3 bases are TGTGCCAGCAGTTTGCTAGCGGGAGGGCCCTTAGATACGCAGTATTTT.

The rearrangement uses TRBV30 and TRBJ2-1, with no clear D. This CDR3 is built from 11 residues. Trimming removed 0 bases at V and 6 bases at J, with 3 bases between. Per the germline V gene, CDR1 is GTSNPN and CDR2 is SVGIG (reference sequence). The CDR3 reads CAWSVTNEQFF. DNA of the CDR3: TGTGCCTGGAGTGTGACCAATGAGCAGTTCTTC.

This clonotype has just a few counts. CDR3 sequence: CASSYSWRDQDTQYF. The CDR3 coding sequence is TGTGCCAGCAGTTACTCATGGAGGGATCAAGATACGCAGTATTTT. V gene TRBV6-2 or TRBV6-3 combines with J gene TRBJ2-3; possible D gene TRBD2, 6 bases. Germline V gene data show CDR1 as MNHEY and CDR2 as SVGEGT. Trimming pared 0 bases from V and 5 bases from J, leaving 12 bases between. The CDR3 spans 15 residues.

The V and J genes are TRBV2 and TRBJ2-5; D is unresolved. Trimming shortened V by 4 bases and J by 0 bases, and 9 bases separated the two germline ends. The CDR3 has 14 residues. Per the germline V gene, CDR1 is SNHLY and CDR2 is FYNNEI. CDR3: CASSVTGYQETQYF. The CDR3 DNA is TGTGCCAGCAGTGTTACCGGGTACCAAGAGACCCAGTACTTC.

The chain carries TRBV14 and TRBJ1-2; D gene unclear. The V and J ends lost 1 base and 4 bases respectively, with 10 bases between them. This CDR3 is built from 14 residues. CDR1 is SGHDN and CDR2 is FVKESK in the germline V gene. For the CDR3, the DNA is TGTGCCAGCAGCCAAGTTGAGATGTTCTATGGCTACACCTTC. Translation gives CASSQVEMFYGYTF.

The chain joins TRBV4-1 to TRBJ1-2; D ambiguous. CDR1 and CDR2 (germline): MGHRA, YSYEKL. V lost 1 base, J lost 4 bases, and 10 bases lay in between. The CDR3 loop spans 14 amino acids. CDR3 loop: CASSQVSGSYGYTF. The DNA of the CDR3 is TGCGCCAGCAGCCAAGTTAGTGGGAGCTATGGCTACACCTTC.

This clonotype was counted only a few times. V usage is TRBV6-5 and J usage is TRBJ1-5; D is unclear. Per germline, CDR1 MNHEY and CDR2 SVGAGI. The germline V and J ends were trimmed by 6 bases and 5 bases, with 14 bases remaining between them. This CDR3 has 14 residues. CDR3 amino acids: CASSLTWNDQPQHF. Here the CDR3 DNA reads TGTGCCAGCAGCCTTACATGGAACGATCAGCCCCAGCATTTT.

The chain links TRBV6-5 to TRBJ2-2; 12 nucleotides match TRBD1. The CDR3 runs to 19 residues. Germline V CDR1 and CDR2: MNHEY, SVGAGI. J gave up 3 bases and V 0 bases, and 8 bases lay outside the gene matches. The CDR3 here is CASSYSIGTGGPDTGELFF. DNA of the CDR3: TGTGCCAGCAGTTACTCGATCGGGACAGGGGGCCCGGACACCGGGGAGCTGTTTTTT.

This clonotype was seen only a few times. The rearrangement uses TRBV24-1 and TRBJ2-7, with a weak D call TRBD1 (7 bases). This CDR3 spans 18 amino acids. Trimming took 1 base from V and 0 from J, leaving 18 bases between them. CDR1 and CDR2 from the germline V gene are KGHDR and SFDVKD. The CDR3 DNA reads as TGTGCCACCAGTGATTTCGGCAACGGAGGGGGCAGCTCCTACGAGCAGTACTTC. This codes for CATSDFGNGGGSSYEQYF.

Only a few counts were recorded for this clonotype. This rearrangement joins TRBV10-2 to TRBJ2-3, with no clear D. Trimming left V 9 bases short and J 4 bases short, with 5 bases between. CDR3 size: 10 residues. Germline-derived CDR1 and CDR2 are WSHSY and SAAADI. The CDR3 DNA is TGCGCCAGTTTCGCAGATACGCAGTATTTT. Translated: CASFADTQYF.

This chain joins TRBV29-1 and TRBJ2-7; maybe TRBD2 (6 bases). Trimming removed 4 bases at V and 1 base at J, with 14 bases between. Germline CDR1 reads SQVTM; CDR2 reads ANQGSEA. The CDR3 runs 14 residues. This CDR3 is CSVVGAGTSYEQYF. As DNA, the CDR3 is TGCAGCGTTGTCGGGGCAGGGACTTCCTACGAGCAGTACTTC.

The chain combines TRBV20-1 with TRBJ2-4; D is unresolved. The ends were cut back, 5 bases at V and 7 bases at J, with 18 bases in the middle. Germline CDR1 DFQATT, CDR2 SNEGSKA (reference sequence). This CDR3 has 14 amino acids. The CDR3 spells CSADRVPRSNIQYF. The CDR3 DNA is TGCAGTGCTGACCGGGTCCCACGTTCGAACATTCAGTACTTC.

This clonotype was detected only a few times. The CDR3 region has the DNA TGTGCCAGCAGTTTGGGGCAGGGGGGAGCCTACGAGCAGTACTTC. Protein: CASSLGQGGAYEQYF. The rearrangement links TRBV27 to TRBJ2-7, with a possible D match to TRBD1 (7 bases). V lost 3 bases and J lost 2, with 14 bases in between. The CDR3 totals 15 residues. The germline V gene encodes CDR1 MNHEY and CDR2 SMNVEV (reference sequence).

The rearrangement uses TRBV7-8 and TRBJ1-1; 7 bases match TRBD1. CDR3 length: 14 amino acids. Germline CDR1 and CDR2: SGHVS and FQNEAQ. Losses at the gene ends were 6 bases for V and 4 bases for J; bases not matched to a gene: 8. CDR3 protein: CASSQTGAATEAFF. Here the CDR3 DNA reads TGTGCCAGCAGTCAAACAGGGGCGGCCACTGAAGCTTTCTTT.

This clonotype was observed a handful of times. The genes are TRBV4-3 and TRBJ2-7, with 10 bases that match TRBD1. V was clipped by 3 bases and J by 1 base; unmatched bases: 3. Germline V gives CDR1 LGHNA, CDR2 YSLEER. The CDR3 totals 15 residues. The CDR3 protein is CASSHGTGASYEQYF. The CDR3 nucleotides are TGCGCCAGCAGCCACGGGACAGGGGCTTCCTACGAGCAGTACTTC.